These 21 T cell receptor beta chains were sequenced from one sample in a study of shared clonotypes between healthy human individuals. Assay used: immunoSEQ multiplex PCR; TCRdb lists only in-frame clones, some missing. The top ten hold about 0.06% of the sample, which has a few hundred thousand clones, roughly 97% seen once. The sequencing input was naive CD4+ T cells sorted from blood. The subset here: CD45RA+ positively selected. The receptors here all came from a woman under 40 in good health.

The rearrangement joins TRBV12-5 to TRBJ2-1; no reliable D call. V lost 1 base and J lost 7, with 17 bases in between. This CDR3 region has 16 residues. Germline V gene sequence: CDR1 LGHNT, CDR2 FRNRAP. The CDR3 reads CASGLGPLRNRNEQFF. As DNA, the CDR3 is TGTGCTAGTGGTTTGGGACCTCTTAGGAATCGAAATGAGCAGTTCTTC.

The chain has TRBV6-5 and TRBJ2-5; D call uncertain. The CDR3 has 11 residues. Germline V gene sequence: CDR1 MNHEY, CDR2 SVGAGI. V was trimmed by 5 bases and J by 5 bases, leaving 6 bases between them. The CDR3 coding sequence is TGTGCCAGCAGTGGGGTGGAGACCCAGTACTTC. It is translated as CASSGVETQYF.

This clone appeared once. The chain combines TRBV28 with TRBJ2-7, with D possibly TRBD2 on 6 matching bases. V was pared by 6 bases and J by 6 bases, with 12 bases between. Germline values: CDR1 MDHEN, CDR2 SYDVKM. The CDR3 covers 12 residues. In nucleotides, the CDR3 is TGTGCCAGCAGCGAGGAGGGGTCCGAGCAGTACTTC. Protein product: CASSEEGSEQYF.

The chain combines TRBV27 with TRBJ2-1; D might be TRBD2 (6 bases). The CDR3 loop spans 16 amino acids. The germline gives CDR1 MNHEY, CDR2 SMNVEV (reference sequence). V lost 5 bases and J lost 4, with 18 bases in between. Here the CDR3 DNA reads TGTGCCAGCAGTCATGGCACCCGGGAGCCTTACAATGAGCAGTTCTTC. Translated, it gives CASSHGTREPYNEQFF.

The chain employs TRBV4-1 and TRBJ2-1; 10 nucleotides line up with TRBD1. V dropped 4 bases and J dropped 8; count of bases not matched to a gene: 8. Germline CDR1 and CDR2: MGHRA and YSYEKL. The CDR3 is made up of 15 amino acids. CDR3 sequence (DNA): TGCGCCAGCAGCCCGGGACAGGGGTACGGGTATGAGCAGTTCTTC. As protein: CASSPGQGYGYEQFF.

The rearrangement uses TRBV28 and TRBJ2-7, with D hard to call. In germline, CDR1 is MDHEN, CDR2 SYDVKM. Trimming took off 5 bases at V and 4 bases at J, with 15 bases between the two ends. This CDR3 is 14 amino acids long. The CDR3 sequence is CASSPSVPAYEQYF. DNA of the CDR3: TGTGCCAGCAGTCCGTCGGTGCCCGCTTACGAGCAGTACTTC.

V and J are TRBV5-1 and TRBJ1-6; 8 bases agree with TRBD1. The ends lost 5 bases at V and 5 bases at J; junction bases unmatched: 6. Germline V CDR1 and CDR2: SGHRS, YFSETQ. The CDR3 sequence is 15 residues long. Here the CDR3 DNA reads TGCGCCAGCAGTTTGCGGGGACAGGATAATTCACCCCTCCACTTT. Its protein product is CASSLRGQDNSPLHF. Supplemented by reference TRBV5-1 and TRBJ1-6, the full variable domain reads KAGVTQTPRYLIKTRGQQVTLSCSPISGHRSVSWYQQTPGQGLQFLFEYFSETQRNKGNFPGRFSGRQFSNSRSEMNVSTLELGDSALYLCASSLRGQDNSPLHFGNGTRLTVT.

The chain uses TRBV4-1 and TRBJ1-5, with D unclear. V lost 5 bases to trimming and J lost 3 bases, with 11 bases between them. The germline CDR1 and CDR2 sequences are MGHRA and YSYEKL. The CDR3 is 14 amino acids. In nucleotides, the CDR3 is TGCGCCAGCAGCACAGCCACAGTCAATCAGCCCCAGCATTTT. It encodes CASSTATVNQPQHF.

The genes are TRBV6-1 and TRBJ2-1; D call uncertain. The CDR3 length is 13 residues. Germline V gives CDR1 MNHNS, CDR2 SASEGT. V was shortened by 4 bases and J by 5 bases, with 9 bases between the two germline ends. The DNA for the CDR3 is TGTGCCAGCAGTGCCCGGGTGGACAATGAGCAGTTCTTC. Its protein product is CASSARVDNEQFF.

This sequence joins TRBV9 and TRBJ2-3; 15 bases agree with TRBD2. V dropped 4 bases and J dropped 4; count of bases not matched to a gene: 7. CDR1 and CDR2 from the germline V gene are SGDLS and YYNGEE. The CDR3 is 17 residues long. CDR3 sequence (DNA): TGTGCCAGCAGCTCACGGACTAGCGGGAGGGTGTCAGATACGCAGTATTTT. This encodes CASSSRTSGRVSDTQYF.

The rearrangement joins TRBV29-1 to TRBJ1-2; 10 bases fit TRBD1. The junction had 4 bases not matched to a gene; V was cut back by 7 bases and J by 8 bases. CDR3 length: 11 residues. Looked up from germline, CDR1 is SQVTM and CDR2 is ANQGSEA. CDR3 loop: CSAGDRGGYTF. In DNA form, the CDR3 reads TGCAGCGCCGGGGACAGGGGCGGCTACACCTTC.

The rearrangement uses TRBV6-6 and TRBJ1-1, with a weak D call TRBD1 (6 bases). Trimming pared 2 bases from V and 5 bases from J, leaving 15 bases between. CDR3 length: 15 residues. In germline, CDR1 is MNHNY, CDR2 SVGAGI (reference sequence). CDR3 residues: CASSYGGQRGTEAFF. The CDR3 bases are TGTGCCAGCAGTTACGGGGGGCAAAGAGGGACTGAAGCTTTCTTT.

The chain carries TRBV19 and TRBJ2-4; D is perhaps TRBD2 (5 bases). CDR3 size: 16 residues. The V end was cut by 8 bases, the J end by 7 bases, with 24 bases between. Germline lookup yields CDR1 LNHDA and CDR2 SQIVND (reference sequence). CDR3 region: CASRALSDAGHNIQYF. The CDR3 region has the DNA TGTGCCAGTCGCGCCCTCAGCGACGCGGGCCACAACATTCAGTACTTC.

The chain uses TRBV5-8 and TRBJ2-1, with D unclear. Germline lookup yields CDR1 SGHTS and CDR2 YDEGEE. V lost 0 bases, J lost 2 bases, and 12 bases lay in between. The CDR3 is 16 amino acids. CDR3 protein: CASSLVRVTTYNEQFF. CDR3 nucleotide sequence: TGTGCCAGCAGCTTGGTGCGCGTCACGACCTACAATGAGCAGTTCTTC.

This sequence joins TRBV7-2 and TRBJ1-2; maybe TRBD1 (6 bases). The V end was cut by 5 bases, the J end by 0 bases, with 13 bases between. From germline, CDR1 is SGHTA and CDR2 FQGNSA. CDR3 length: 15 residues. The CDR3 sequence: CASSQWTATNYGYTF. The CDR3 DNA sequence: TGTGCCAGCAGCCAGTGGACAGCCACTAACTATGGCTACACCTTC.

CDR3 sequence (DNA): TGTGCCAGCAGCCCCTATACTCGGACGCCGGGCCAGAGCAATCAGCCCCAGCATTTT. As protein: CASSPYTRTPGQSNQPQHF. The chain joins TRBV28 to TRBJ1-5; D not certain. CDR3 length: 19 residues. CDR1 and CDR2 from the germline V gene are MDHEN and SYDVKM. V was shortened by 6 bases and J by 1 base, with 25 bases between the two germline ends.

This clone has a single count. CDR3 protein: CASSFGGLSDEQFF. As DNA, the CDR3 is TGTGCCAGCAGCTTCGGCGGGCTCTCGGATGAGCAGTTCTTC. The chain recombines TRBV7-7 with TRBJ2-1; tentatively, D is TRBD2 (5 bases). Trimming stripped 3 bases from V and 8 bases from J, with 14 bases between. Looked up from germline, CDR1 is SSHAT and CDR2 is FNYEAQ (reference sequence). The CDR3 has 14 amino acids.

The CDR3 loop is CASSDYNEQFF. The CDR3 nucleotides read TGTGCCAGCAGTGACTACAATGAGCAGTTCTTC. The chain combines TRBV2 with TRBJ2-1; D unresolved. In germline, CDR1 is SNHLY, CDR2 FYNNEI. The CDR3 has 11 amino acids. The V and J ends lost 3 bases and 3 bases respectively, with 0 bases between them.

Remarks on this clone: Other DNA sequences of this sample code for an identical CDR3. The chain is built from TRBV7-9 and TRBJ2-6; no definite D call. From germline, CDR1 is SEHNR and CDR2 FQNEAQ (reference sequence). Trimming took off 1 base at V and 0 bases at J, with 4 bases between the two ends. The CDR3 extends over 15 amino acids. CDR3 loop: CASSLGSSGANVLTF. In DNA form, the CDR3 reads TGTGCCAGCAGCTTAGGGAGCTCTGGGGCCAACGTCCTGACTTTC.

The rearrangement links TRBV18 to TRBJ1-1, with no clear D. The germline V gene encodes CDR1 KGHSH and CDR2 LQKENI. The CDR3 length is 15 residues. Trimming shortened V by 2 bases and J by 3 bases, and 13 bases separated the two germline ends. CDR3 bases: TGTGCCAGCTCACCATCCGAGGCGCCGGACACTGAAGCTTTCTTT. It is translated as CASSPSEAPDTEAFF.

Comments on this clone: The junction shows a germline mismatch at one end, possibly a read error. The chain combines TRBV29-1 with TRBJ1-1; weak D call: TRBD1 (6 bases). Germline CDR1 SQVTM, CDR2 ANQGSEA. The CDR3 extends over 11 amino acids. Here the CDR3 DNA reads TGCAGCGCTGAAGGGGGTGCTGAAGCTTTCTTT. The encoded protein is CSAEGGAEAFF.